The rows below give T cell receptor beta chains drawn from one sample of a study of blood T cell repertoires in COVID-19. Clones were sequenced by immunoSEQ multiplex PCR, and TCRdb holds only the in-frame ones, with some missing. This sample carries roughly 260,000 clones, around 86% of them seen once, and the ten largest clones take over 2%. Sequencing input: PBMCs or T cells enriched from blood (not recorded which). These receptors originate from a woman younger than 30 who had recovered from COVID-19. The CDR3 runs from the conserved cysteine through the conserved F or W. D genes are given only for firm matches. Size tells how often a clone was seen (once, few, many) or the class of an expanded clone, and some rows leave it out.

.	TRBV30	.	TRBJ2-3	TGTGCCTGGAGTGACATCGGGGGGCTAACAGATACGCAGTATTTT	CAWSDIGGLTDTQYF
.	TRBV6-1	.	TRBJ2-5	TGTGCCAGCAGTGAAGCTTCCCGGGTTACCCAAGAGACCCAGTACTTC	CASSEASRVTQETQYF
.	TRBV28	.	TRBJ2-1	TGTGCCAGCAGTTTCCTAGAGGACAATGAGCAGTTCTTC	CASSFLEDNEQFF
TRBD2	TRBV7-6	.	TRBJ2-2	TGTGCCAGCAGCTTAGGCGGGGGGACCTACACCGGGGAGCTGTTTTTT	CASSLGGGTYTGELFF
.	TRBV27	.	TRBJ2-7	TGTGCCAGCAGTTTCCGGGGCTACGAGCAGTACTTC	CASSFRGYEQYF
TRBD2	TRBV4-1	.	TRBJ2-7	TGCGCCAGCAGCCAGACCGGGACTAGCGGCTACGAGCAGTACTTC	CASSQTGTSGYEQYF
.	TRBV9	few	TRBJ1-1	TGTGCCAGCAGCGACCCGGGACATGCTGAAGCTTTCTTT	CASSDPGHAEAFF
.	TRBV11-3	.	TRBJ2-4	TGTGCCAGCAGCTTAGCGGTAGGGGACATTCAGTACTTC	CASSLAVGDIQYF
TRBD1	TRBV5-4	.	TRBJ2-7	TGTGCCAGCAGCATCGGGACAGGGCAAGCCTACGAGCAGTACTTC	CASSIGTGQAYEQYF
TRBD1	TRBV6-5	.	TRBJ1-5	TGTGCCAGCAGTTACGGGACAGCTAGCAATCAGCCCCAGCATTTT	CASSYGTASNQPQHF
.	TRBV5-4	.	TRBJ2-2	TGTGCCAGCAGCCTCCTCACCGGGGAGCTGTTTTTT	CASSLLTGELFF
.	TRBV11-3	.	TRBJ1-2	TGTGCCAGCAGCATACCCCCAGGGATATGCTATGGCTACACCTTC	CASSIPPGICYGYTF
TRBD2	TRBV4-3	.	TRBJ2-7	TGCGCCAGCAGCTTGGGACTAGCGGGGGGCAGATACGGCGAGCAGTACTTC	CASSLGLAGGRYGEQYF
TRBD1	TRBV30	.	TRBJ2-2	TGTGCCTGGAGTGTGGGACAGGGGGGCGGGGAGCTGTTTTTT	CAWSVGQGGGELFF
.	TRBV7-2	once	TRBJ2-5	TGTGCCAGCAGCTCGGGGGACGGATACCAAGAGACCCAGTACTTC	CASSSGDGYQETQYF
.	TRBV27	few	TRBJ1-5	TGTGCCAGCAGTATGGGCGGCCGGGGACAGCCCCAGCATTTT	CASSMGGRGQPQHF
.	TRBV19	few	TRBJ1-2	TGTGCCAGTAGTCCAACAGCCAACTATGGCTACACCTTC	CASSPTANYGYTF
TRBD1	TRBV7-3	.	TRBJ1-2	TGTGCCAGCAGCTTAGGAGGGGGCGGCTACACCTTC	CASSLGGGGYTF
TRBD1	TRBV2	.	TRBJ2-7	TGTGCCAGCACCACTAGGGGGACAGATCGGGATAGCGACTACGAGCAGTACTTC	CASTTRGTDRDSDYEQYF
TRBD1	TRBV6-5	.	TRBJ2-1	TGTGCCAGCAGTTACCCCCAGGGGGATGAGCAGTTCTTC	CASSYPQGDEQFF
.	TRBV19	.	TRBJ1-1	TGTGCCAGTAGTATAGGTGGACGGGAGTCTGAAGCTTTCTTT	CASSIGGRESEAFF
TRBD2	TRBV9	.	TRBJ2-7	TGTGCCAGCAGACCAGTTCTAGCGGGAGTTTACTCGGAGCAGTACTTC	CASRPVLAGVYSEQYF
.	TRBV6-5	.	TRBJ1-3	TGTGCCAGCACCAGGGGTTATGGAAACACCATATATTTT	CASTRGYGNTIYF
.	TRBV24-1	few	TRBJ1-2	TGTGCCACTAGAGAAACCGGTGGTGGCTACACCTTC	CATRETGGGYTF
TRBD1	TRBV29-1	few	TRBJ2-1	TGCAGCGCAACGATACCGGGACAGGGGACCAATGAGCAGTTCTTC	CSATIPGQGTNEQFF
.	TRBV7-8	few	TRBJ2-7	TGTGCCAGCAGCGGTGACAGCACACCATCCTACGAGCAGTACTTC	CASSGDSTPSYEQYF
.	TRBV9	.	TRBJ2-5	TGTGCCAGCAGCACCGGAGAGACCCAGTACTTC	CASSTGETQYF
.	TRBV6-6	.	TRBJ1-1	TGTGCCAGCAGTTACAGACAGGCGGGGAACACTGAAGCTTTCTTT	CASSYRQAGNTEAFF
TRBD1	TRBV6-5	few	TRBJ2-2	TGTGCCAGCAGCCACAATGGACAGGGGCGGGAGCTGTTTTTT	CASSHNGQGRELFF
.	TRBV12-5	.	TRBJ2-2	TGTGCTAGTGGTTTGCCTCCGCGGGACAGACGATCCACCGGGGAGCTGTTTTTT	CASGLPPRDRRSTGELFF
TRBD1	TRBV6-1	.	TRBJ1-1	TGTGCCAGCAGTGCCTACCACGGGACAGGGAACGCTGAAGCTTTCTTT	CASSAYHGTGNAEAFF
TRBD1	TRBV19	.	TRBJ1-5	TGTGCCAGTGGTGGGGACAGGCCTTCTAGCAATCAGCCCCAGCATTTT	CASGGDRPSSNQPQHF
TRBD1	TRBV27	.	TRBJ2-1	TGTGCCAGCAGTTGGCAGGGGGACAGGGTCGGAGATGAGCAGTTCTTC	CASSWQGDRVGDEQFF
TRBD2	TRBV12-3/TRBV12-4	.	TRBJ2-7	TGTGCCAGCAGCATCAACACTAGCGGGGCGTACTTC	CASSINTSGAYF
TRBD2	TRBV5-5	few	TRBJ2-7	TGTGCCAGCAGCCCGGGGGGGGACGAGCAGTACTTC	CASSPGGDEQYF
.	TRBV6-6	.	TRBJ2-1	TGTGCCAGCAGCTTCCTAGGGCGGGCATACAATGAGCAGTTCTTC	CASSFLGRAYNEQFF
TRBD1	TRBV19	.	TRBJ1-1	TGTGCCAGTAGTTATACAGGGGACACTGAAGCTTTCTTT	CASSYTGDTEAFF
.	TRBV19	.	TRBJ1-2	TGTGCCAGTAGTATAGACTGGTCGGAGGGAAAATTGGGTGGCTACACCTTC	CASSIDWSEGKLGGYTF
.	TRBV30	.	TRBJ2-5	TGTGCCTGGAGTCCCCGGGGGATTCGAGAGACCCAGTACTTC	CAWSPRGIRETQYF
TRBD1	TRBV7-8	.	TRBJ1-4	TGTGCCAGCAGCCCGGACAGGGTGGGGGATGAAAAACTGTTTTTT	CASSPDRVGDEKLFF
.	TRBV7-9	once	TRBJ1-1	TGTGCCAGCAGCTTAGAAGAGAGACAGGAACTGAACACTGAAGCTTTCTTT	CASSLEERQELNTEAFF
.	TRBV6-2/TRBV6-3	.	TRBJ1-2	TGTGCCAGCAGTTACGTGGGACAAGGCGAGTATGGCTACACCTTC	CASSYVGQGEYGYTF
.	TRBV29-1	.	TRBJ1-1	TGCAGCGTCGGCAGGGCCAACACTGAAGCTTTCTTT	CSVGRANTEAFF
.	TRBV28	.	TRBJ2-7	TGTGCCAGCAGTTTAAGGGGGGGGGACTACGAGCAGTACTTC	CASSLRGGDYEQYF
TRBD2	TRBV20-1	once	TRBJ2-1	TGCAGTGCCAGTAGAGGACTAGCGGTATACAATGAGCAGTTCTTC	CSASRGLAVYNEQFF